Each of the 2 T cell receptor beta chains below was sequenced from the same sample in a study of T-cell reconstitution after alpha-beta-depleted transplantation in children. TCRbeta library preparation incorporated unique molecular identifiers. TCRdb used MiXCR to reprocess the PCR reads, holding one entry per CDR3 protein. The sample contains fewer than 750,000 distinct CDR3 sequences, roughly a quarter of which appear only once. The sample here was PBMCs, taken before TCRalphabeta/CD19-depleted stem cell transplant. The origin of the receptors is a boy under two years old with Wiskott-Aldrich syndrome, due to receive a stem cell transplant.

This clonotype was observed a handful of times. The J gene is TRBJ1-4, the V gene TRBV27; D not certain. The germline V gene encodes CDR1 MNHEY and CDR2 SMNVEV (reference sequence). CDR3 length: 12 amino acids. With 8 bases removed from V and 10 bases from J, the gap between germline ends came to 14 bases. CDR3 protein: CASRGWIGKLFF. The CDR3 region has the DNA TGTGCCAGCCGAGGTTGGATCGGAAAACTGTTTTTT. Filled out from reference TRBV27 and TRBJ1-4, the complete variable domain reads EAQVTQNPRYLITVTGKKLTVTCSQNMNHEYMSWYRQDPGLGLRQIYYSMNVEVTDKGDVPEGYKVSRKEKRNFPLILESPSPNQTSLYFCASRGWIGKLFFGSGTQLSVL.

The V call is TRBV12-3 or TRBV12-4, the J call TRBJ1-5; D is uncertain. The CDR3 is 15 residues long. The V and J ends lost 5 bases and 1 base respectively, with 12 bases between them. The DNA of the CDR3 is TGTGCCAGCAGTGACCCTTTGGGGAGCAATCAGCCCCAGCATTTT. This sequence encodes CASSDPLGSNQPQHF.